This T cell receptor beta chain was sequenced in a study of T cells in localized non-small cell lung cancer. Sequencing was performed with immunoSEQ multiplex PCR; in TCRdb, only in-frame clones are kept and a portion is missing. The sample consists of 25,000 to 35,000 clones, over 80% of them appearing once. The study, taken as a whole, reports: Since sequencing was restricted to only one region of the tumor, intratumor heterogeneity remains a possibility.

This CDR3 region has 14 residues. CDR1 SNHLY and CDR2 FYNNEI come from the germline V gene. Trimming left V 3 bases short and J 3 bases short, with 8 bases between. In regard to this clone: The antigen is not known.

This chain uses TRBV2 with TRBJ2-2; D is uncertain. This clonotype was sampled from a woman aged 35 to 70 with stage III lung adenocarcinoma. Sequences were derived from peripheral blood mononuclear cells, sampled before any cancer treatment. The CDR3 DNA is TGTGCCAGCAGTGACAGAACAGACACCGGGGAGCTGTTTTTT. This translates into CASSDRTDTGELFF.